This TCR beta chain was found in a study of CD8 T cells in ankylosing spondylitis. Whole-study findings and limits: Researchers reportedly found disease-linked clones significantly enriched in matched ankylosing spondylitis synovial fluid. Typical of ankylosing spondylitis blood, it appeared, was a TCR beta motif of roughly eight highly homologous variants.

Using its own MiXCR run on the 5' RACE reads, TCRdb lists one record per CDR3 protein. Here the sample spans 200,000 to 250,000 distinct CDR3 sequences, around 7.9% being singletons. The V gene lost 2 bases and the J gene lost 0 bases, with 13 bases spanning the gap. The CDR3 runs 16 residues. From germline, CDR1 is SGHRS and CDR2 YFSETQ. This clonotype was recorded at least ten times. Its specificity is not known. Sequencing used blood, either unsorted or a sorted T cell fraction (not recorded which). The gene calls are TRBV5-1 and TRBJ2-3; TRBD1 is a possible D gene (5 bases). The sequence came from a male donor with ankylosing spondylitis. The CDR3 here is CASSFLGHLSTDTQYF. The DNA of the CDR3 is TGCGCCAGCAGCTTTCTTGGACACCTAAGCACAGATACGCAGTATTTT.